This T cell receptor beta chain was observed in a study of cytomegalovirus exposure and HLA in healthy donors. Findings and caveats of the study: Solely CMV serostatus was available to characterize immune exposure.

With 60 Vbeta and 13 Jbeta primers, the PCR was carried out. Original processing methods: Approximately 11 million of 75 million to 85 million unique TCR beta chains were shared, per a later count. The assay was immunoSEQ multiplex PCR, and TCRdb's table has in-frame clones only and misses some. Clonal size and the V and J genes are those of that table, whereas D and trimming came from the DNA. In the table there are tens of thousands of clones, 55% to 70% of which are singletons. Germline CDR1 is MDHEN and CDR2 is SYDVKM. There are 19 residues in the CDR3. V gave up 6 bases and J gave up 2 bases; unmatched junction bases: 21. In regard to this clone: Its antigen is not known.

The material sequenced was PBMCs. This TCR was recovered from a woman aged 40 to 55 in good health and CMV-seropositive. The V call is TRBV28, the J call TRBJ1-2; TRBD1 agrees at 7 bases. The CDR3 region is CASSPVYNRGGVGNYGYTF. The CDR3 DNA follows: TGTGCCAGCAGCCCCGTTTATAACAGGGGAGGTGTCGGGAACTATGGCTACACCTTC.